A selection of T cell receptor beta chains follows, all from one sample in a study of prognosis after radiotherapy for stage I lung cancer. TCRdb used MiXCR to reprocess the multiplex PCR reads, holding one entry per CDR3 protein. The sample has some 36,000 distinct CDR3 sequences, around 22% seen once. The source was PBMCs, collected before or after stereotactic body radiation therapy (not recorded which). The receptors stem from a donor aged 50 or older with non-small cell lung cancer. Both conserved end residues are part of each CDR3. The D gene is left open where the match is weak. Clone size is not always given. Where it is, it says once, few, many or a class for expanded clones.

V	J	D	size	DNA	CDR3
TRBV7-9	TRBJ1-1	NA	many	TGTGCCAGCAGCTTCCCCAACACTGAAGCTTTCTTT	CASSFPNTEAFF
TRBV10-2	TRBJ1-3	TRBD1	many	TGCGCCAGCAGTGACCCACCGGGGACAGGGCCTGGAAACACCATATATTTT	CASSDPPGTGPGNTIYF
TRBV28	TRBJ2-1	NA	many	TGTGCCAGCAGTCCCGGGACTCGAGGGGTCTCCTACAATGAGCAGTTCTTC	CASSPGTRGVSYNEQFF
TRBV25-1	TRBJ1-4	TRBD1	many	TGTGCCAGCAGCAGGGACAGAGGAAATGAAAAACTGTTTTTT	CASSRDRGNEKLFF
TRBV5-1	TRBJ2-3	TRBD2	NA	TGCGCCAGCAGCATCTCCGGGACTAGCGGCTCCACAGATACGCAGTATTTT	CASSISGTSGSTDTQYF
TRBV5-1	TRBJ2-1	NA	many	TGCGCCAGCAGCTGGGGAAACAATGAGCAGTTCTTC	CASSWGNNEQFF
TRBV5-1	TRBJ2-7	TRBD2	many	TGCGCCAGCAGCTTGGACGCGACTAGCGGTCTGGGGCAGTACTTC	CASSLDATSGLGQYF
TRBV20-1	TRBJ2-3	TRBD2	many	TGCAGTGCTAGAGTACGGGGGGGATCGGATACGCAGTATTTT	CSARVRGGSDTQYF
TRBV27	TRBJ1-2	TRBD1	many	TGTGCCAGCAGGGGGACAGGAGTTTCCTATGGCTACACCTTC	CASRGTGVSYGYTF
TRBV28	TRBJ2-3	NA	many	TGTGCCAGCAGTACCAGGGGCGGAACAGATACGCAGTATTTT	CASSTRGGTDTQYF
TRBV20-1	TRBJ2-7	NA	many	TGCAGTGCTAGAGACCCTATCGACAGGACCTACGAGCAGTACTTC	CSARDPIDRTYEQYF
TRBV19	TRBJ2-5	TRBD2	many	TGTGCCAGTAGTCCATCAGGCCGACTTACGACGGAGCGGGGAGCACAAGAGACCCAGTACTTC	CASSPSGRLTTERGAQETQYF
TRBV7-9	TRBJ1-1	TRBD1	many	TGTGCCAGCAGCCCTGGGACAGGTGAAGCTTTCTTT	CASSPGTGEAFF
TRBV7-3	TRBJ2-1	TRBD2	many	TGTGCCAGCAGCGCCTTGTGGCTAGCGGGAAAGAATGAGCAGTTCTTC	CASSALWLAGKNEQFF
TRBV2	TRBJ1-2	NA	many	TGTGCCAGCAGAACAGCCGGTGGTGGCTACACCTTC	CASRTAGGGYTF
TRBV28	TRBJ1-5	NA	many	TGTGCCAGCAGTTTGGGGGGGGGGCGTCAGCCCCAGCATTTT	CASSLGGGRQPQHF
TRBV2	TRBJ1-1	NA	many	TGTGCCAGCAGTGAAGCTTTCTTT	CASSEAFF
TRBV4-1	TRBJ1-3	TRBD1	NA	TGCGCCAGCAGCCAAGATCGATGGACAGGGTCAAACACCATATATTTT	CASSQDRWTGSNTIYF
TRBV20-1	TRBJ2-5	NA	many	TGCAGTGCACCCGGACACTCGGGGCAAGAGACCCAGTACTTC	CSAPGHSGQETQYF
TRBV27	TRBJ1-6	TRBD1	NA	TGTGCCAGCAGAACGACAGGGGACAGCAGTTCACCCCTACACTTT	CASRTTGDSSSPLHF
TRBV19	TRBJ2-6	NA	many	TGTGCCAGTAGCTTTACAGGGTCTGTTCCCAACGTCCTGACTTTC	CASSFTGSVPNVLTF
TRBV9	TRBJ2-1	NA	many	TGTGCCAGCAGCGTCTTGGACAGCCTTCAAAATGAGCAGTTCTTC	CASSVLDSLQNEQFF
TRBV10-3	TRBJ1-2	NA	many	TGTGCCATCTCTGGGGGCGGAGATGGCTACACCTTC	CAISGGGDGYTF
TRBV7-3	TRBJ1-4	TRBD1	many	TGTGCCAGCAGCTCGAGACCGGGACAGCAGAATGAAAAACTGTTTTTT	CASSSRPGQQNEKLFF
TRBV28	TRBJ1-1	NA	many	TGTGCCAGCAGCCGCGGGTTTGAAGCTTTCTTT	CASSRGFEAFF
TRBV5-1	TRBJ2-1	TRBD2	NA	TGTGCCAGCAGCTTACCGGGACTAGCGGGGGGGGCATCCTACAATGAGCAGTTCTTC	CASSLPGLAGGASYNEQFF
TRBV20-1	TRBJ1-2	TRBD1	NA	TGCAGTGCCCCCACCGTGGTTACAGGGGGCGGAAGCTATGGCTACACCTTC	CSAPTVVTGGGSYGYTF
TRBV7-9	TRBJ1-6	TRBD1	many	TGTGCCAGCAGCTCAGGACAGGGGGCTCTGGTGAATTCACCCCTCCACTTT	CASSSGQGALVNSPLHF
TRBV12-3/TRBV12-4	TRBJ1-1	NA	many	TGTGCCAGCAACGCAGGGGCTGAAGCTTTCTTT	CASNAGAEAFF
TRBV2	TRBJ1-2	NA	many	TGTGCCAGTGTGGAGGCCCAGGGCTACACCTTC	CASVEAQGYTF
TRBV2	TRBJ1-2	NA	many	TGTGCCAGCAGTGCAAACCGGGAAGCTAACTATGGCTACACCTTC	CASSANREANYGYTF
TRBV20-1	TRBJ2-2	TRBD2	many	TGCAGTGCTAGAGATGCGACTAGCGGGAGGGAGGTTAACACCGGGGAGCTGTTTTTT	CSARDATSGREVNTGELFF
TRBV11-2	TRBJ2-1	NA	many	TGTGCCAGCAGCGCCCAGACTAGGAACAATGAGCAGTTCTTC	CASSAQTRNNEQFF
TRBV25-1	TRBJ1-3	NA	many	TGTGCCAGCAGTGATTGGCAGGGTAGCTCTGGAAACACCATATATTTT	CASSDWQGSSGNTIYF
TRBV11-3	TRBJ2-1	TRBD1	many	TGTGCCAGCAGCGCAGGGACAGGCGCTGTGGATGAGCAGTTCTTC	CASSAGTGAVDEQFF
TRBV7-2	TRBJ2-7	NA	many	TGTGCCAGCAGCTTAACACCCTCCTACGAGCAGTACTTC	CASSLTPSYEQYF
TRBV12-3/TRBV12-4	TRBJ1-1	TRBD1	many	TGTGCCAGCAGTCCAGGGACAGGGAAAGCTTTCTTT	CASSPGTGKAFF
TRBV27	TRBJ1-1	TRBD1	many	TGTGCCAGCAGCTCCTCCTACCAGGGGGGGGGGACTGAAGCTTTCTTT	CASSSSYQGGGTEAFF
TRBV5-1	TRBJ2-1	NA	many	TGCGCCAGCAGCTTGGGGCCGGAAAATGAGCAGTTCTTC	CASSLGPENEQFF
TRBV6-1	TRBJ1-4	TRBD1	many	TGTGCCAGCACCCGCTCCGACAGGGATCAAGAAAAACTGTTTTTT	CASTRSDRDQEKLFF